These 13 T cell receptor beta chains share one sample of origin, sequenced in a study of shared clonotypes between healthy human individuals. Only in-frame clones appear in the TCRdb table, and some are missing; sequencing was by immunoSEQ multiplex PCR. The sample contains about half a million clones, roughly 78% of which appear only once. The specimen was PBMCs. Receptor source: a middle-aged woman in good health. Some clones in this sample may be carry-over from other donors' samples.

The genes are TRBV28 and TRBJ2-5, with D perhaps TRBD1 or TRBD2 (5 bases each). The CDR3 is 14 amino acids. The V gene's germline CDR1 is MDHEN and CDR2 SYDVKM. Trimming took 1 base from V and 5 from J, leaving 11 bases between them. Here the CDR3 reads CASSLSPGTETQYF. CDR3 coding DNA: TGTGCCAGCAGTTTATCGCCAGGGACGGAGACCCAGTACTTC.

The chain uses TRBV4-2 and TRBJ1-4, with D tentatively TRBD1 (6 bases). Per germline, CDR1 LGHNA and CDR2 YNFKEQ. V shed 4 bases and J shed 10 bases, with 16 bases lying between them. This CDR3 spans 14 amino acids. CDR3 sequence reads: CASSRPGQSGKLFF. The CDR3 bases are TGTGCCAGCAGCCGACCGGGACAAAGTGGAAAACTGTTTTTT.

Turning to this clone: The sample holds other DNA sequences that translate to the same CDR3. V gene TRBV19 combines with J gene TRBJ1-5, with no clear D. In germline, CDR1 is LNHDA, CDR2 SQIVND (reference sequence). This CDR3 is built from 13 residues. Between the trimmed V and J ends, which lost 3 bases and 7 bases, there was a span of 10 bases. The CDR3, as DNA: TGTGCCAGTAGTATTAGCAGAGACCAGCCCCAGCATTTT. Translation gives CASSISRDQPQHF.

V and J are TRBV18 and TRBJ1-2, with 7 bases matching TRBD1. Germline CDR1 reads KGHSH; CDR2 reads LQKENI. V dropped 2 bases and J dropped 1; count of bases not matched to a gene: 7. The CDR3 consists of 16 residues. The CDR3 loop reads CASSPSWDSNNYGYTF. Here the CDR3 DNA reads TGTGCCAGCTCACCAAGCTGGGACAGCAATAACTATGGCTACACCTTC.

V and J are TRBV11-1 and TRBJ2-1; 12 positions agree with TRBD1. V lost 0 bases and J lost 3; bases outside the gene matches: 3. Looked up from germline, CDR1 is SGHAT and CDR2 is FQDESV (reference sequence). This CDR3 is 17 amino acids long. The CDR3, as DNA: TGTGCCAGCAGCTTAGCGGGGACAGGGGGCTTCTACAATGAGCAGTTCTTC. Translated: CASSLAGTGGFYNEQFF.

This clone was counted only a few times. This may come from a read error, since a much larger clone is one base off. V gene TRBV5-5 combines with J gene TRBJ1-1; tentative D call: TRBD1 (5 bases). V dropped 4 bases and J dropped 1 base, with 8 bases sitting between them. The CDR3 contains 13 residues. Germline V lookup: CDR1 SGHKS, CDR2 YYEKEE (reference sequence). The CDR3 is CASSPGQNTEAFF. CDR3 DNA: TGTGCCAGCAGCCCAGGACAGAACACTGAAGCTTTCTTT.

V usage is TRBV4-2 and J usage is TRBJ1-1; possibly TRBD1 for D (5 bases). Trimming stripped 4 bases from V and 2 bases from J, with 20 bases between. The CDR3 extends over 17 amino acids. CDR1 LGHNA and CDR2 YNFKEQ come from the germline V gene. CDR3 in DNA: TGTGCCAGCAGCCCCACTGGGACCTTGGACGGAAACACTGAAGCTTTCTTT. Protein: CASSPTGTLDGNTEAFF.

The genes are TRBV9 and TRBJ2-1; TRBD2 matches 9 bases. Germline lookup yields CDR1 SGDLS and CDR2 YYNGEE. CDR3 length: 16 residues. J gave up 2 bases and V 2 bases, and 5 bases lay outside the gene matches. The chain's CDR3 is CASSVKLAGAYNEQFF. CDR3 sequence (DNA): TGTGCCAGCAGCGTTAAACTAGCGGGCGCCTACAATGAGCAGTTCTTC.

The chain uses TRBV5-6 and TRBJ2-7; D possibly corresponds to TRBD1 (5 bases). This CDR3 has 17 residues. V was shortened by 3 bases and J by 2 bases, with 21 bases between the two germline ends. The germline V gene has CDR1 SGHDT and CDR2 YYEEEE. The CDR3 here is CASSSGLSWGRTYEQYF. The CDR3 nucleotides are TGTGCCAGCAGCTCAGGGCTTTCTTGGGGTAGAACCTACGAGCAGTACTTC.

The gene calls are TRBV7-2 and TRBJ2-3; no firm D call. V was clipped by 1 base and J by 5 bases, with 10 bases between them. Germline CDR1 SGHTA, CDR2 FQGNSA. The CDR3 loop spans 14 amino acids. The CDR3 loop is CASSLDNSRDTQYF. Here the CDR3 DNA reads TGTGCCAGCAGCTTAGACAATAGTAGAGATACGCAGTATTTT.

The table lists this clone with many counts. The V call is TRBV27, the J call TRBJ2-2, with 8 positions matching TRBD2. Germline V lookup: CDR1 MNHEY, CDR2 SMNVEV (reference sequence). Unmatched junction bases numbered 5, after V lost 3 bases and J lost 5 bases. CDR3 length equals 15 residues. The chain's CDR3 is CASSFQPSGTGELFF. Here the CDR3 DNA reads TGTGCCAGCAGTTTTCAGCCTAGCGGGACCGGGGAGCTGTTTTTT.

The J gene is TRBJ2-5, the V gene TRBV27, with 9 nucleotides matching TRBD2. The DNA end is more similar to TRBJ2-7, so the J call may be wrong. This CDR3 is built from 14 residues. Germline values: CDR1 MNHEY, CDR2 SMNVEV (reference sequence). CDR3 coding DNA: TGTGCCAGCAGTTTTAGCGGGAGTGCCTACGAGCAGTACTTC. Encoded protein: CASSFSGSAYEQYF.

In DNA form, the CDR3 reads TGCGCCAGCAGCTTCGGTTTGGAGACCCAGTACTTC. Its protein is CASSFGLETQYF. This sequence joins TRBV5-1 and TRBJ2-5; D unresolved. The CDR3 length is 12 residues. CDR1 is SGHRS, CDR2 YFSETQ, per germline. Trimming stripped 2 bases from V and 5 bases from J, with 7 bases between. The full variable domain, completed using reference TRBV5-1 and TRBJ2-5, is KAGVTQTPRYLIKTRGQQVTLSCSPISGHRSVSWYQQTPGQGLQFLFEYFSETQRNKGNFPGRFSGRQFSNSRSEMNVSTLELGDSALYLCASSFGLETQYFGPGTRLLVL.